This TCR beta chain is drawn from a study of blood T cell repertoires in COVID-19. Study context: Some COVID-19 samples were acute and others convalescent; all came from the United States, Italy and Spain.

Germline CDR1 is LNHNV and CDR2 is YYDKDF (reference sequence). With 0 bases clipped from V and 6 bases from J, the junction kept 9 bases outside the gene matches. This CDR3 has 16 residues. Per the study methods: Nucleated cell counts were estimated from reference gene primer amplification. Some clones are missing from TCRdb's copy, which holds only in-frame ones; the method was immunoSEQ multiplex PCR. That table is the source of V, J and clone size, and D and trimming were worked out from the DNA. The table shows 75,000 to 100,000 clones, with about 86% occurring only once. This sequence originates from a woman of 80 years or more with acute or convalescent COVID-19. V and J are TRBV15 and TRBJ2-3; the match to TRBD2 covers 7 bases. The specimen sequenced was peripheral blood. The CDR3 protein is CATSRDGSGVVDTQYF. The CDR3 coding sequence is TGTGCCACCAGCAGAGATGGCAGCGGGGTAGTTGATACGCAGTATTTT.